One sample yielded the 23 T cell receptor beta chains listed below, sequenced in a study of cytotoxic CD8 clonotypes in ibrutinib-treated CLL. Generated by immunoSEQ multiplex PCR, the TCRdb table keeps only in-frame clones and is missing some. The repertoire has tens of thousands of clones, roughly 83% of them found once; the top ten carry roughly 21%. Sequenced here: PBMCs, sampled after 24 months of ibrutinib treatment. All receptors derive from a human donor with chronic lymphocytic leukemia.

CDR3 residues: CAWSLPYRGRGNQPQHF. The CDR3 DNA is TGTGCCTGGAGCCTACCCTACAGGGGGCGCGGAAATCAGCCCCAGCATTTT. V usage is TRBV30 and J usage is TRBJ1-5; 9 positions match TRBD1. CDR1 and CDR2 (germline): GTSNPN, SVGIG (reference sequence). Unmatched junction bases numbered 13, after V lost 3 bases and J lost 4 bases. The CDR3 totals 17 residues.

The CDR3 bases are TGTGCCAGTAGTGTCCGGGTGAACACAGATACGCAGTATTTT. Protein sequence: CASSVRVNTDTQYF. V usage is TRBV19 and J usage is TRBJ2-3, with D uncertain. Germline CDR1 LNHDA, CDR2 SQIVND (reference sequence). The CDR3 spans 14 residues. V dropped 5 bases and J dropped 2 bases, with 11 bases sitting between them.

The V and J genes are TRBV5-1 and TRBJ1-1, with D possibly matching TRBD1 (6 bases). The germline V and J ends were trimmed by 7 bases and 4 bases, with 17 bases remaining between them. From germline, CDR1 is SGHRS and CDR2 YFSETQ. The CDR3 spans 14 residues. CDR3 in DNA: TGCGCCAGCTCAACGACGACAGGTTTCACTGAAGCTTTCTTT. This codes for CASSTTTGFTEAFF.

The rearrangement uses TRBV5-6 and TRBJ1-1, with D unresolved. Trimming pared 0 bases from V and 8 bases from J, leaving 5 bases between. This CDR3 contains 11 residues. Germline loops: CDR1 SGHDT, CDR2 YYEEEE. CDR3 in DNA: TGTGCCAGCAGCTTGGATACAGAAGCTTTCTTT. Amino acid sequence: CASSLDTEAFF.

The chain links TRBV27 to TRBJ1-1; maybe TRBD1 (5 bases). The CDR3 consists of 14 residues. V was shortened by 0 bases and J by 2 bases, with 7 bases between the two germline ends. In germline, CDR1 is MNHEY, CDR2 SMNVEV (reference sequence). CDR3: CASSLSRANTEAFF. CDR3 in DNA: TGTGCCAGCAGTTTATCCAGGGCAAACACTGAAGCTTTCTTT.

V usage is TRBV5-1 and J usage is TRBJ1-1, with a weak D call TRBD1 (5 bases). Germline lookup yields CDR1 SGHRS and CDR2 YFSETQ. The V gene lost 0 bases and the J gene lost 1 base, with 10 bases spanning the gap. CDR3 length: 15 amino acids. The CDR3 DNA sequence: TGCGCCAGCAGCTTGGCTGGGACTCCGAACACTGAAGCTTTCTTT. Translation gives CASSLAGTPNTEAFF.

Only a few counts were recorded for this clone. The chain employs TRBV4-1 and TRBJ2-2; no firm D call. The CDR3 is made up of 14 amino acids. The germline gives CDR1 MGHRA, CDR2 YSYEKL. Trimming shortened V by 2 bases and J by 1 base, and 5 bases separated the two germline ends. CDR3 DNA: TGCGCCAGCAGCCAACAGGTGAACACCGGGGAGCTGTTTTTT. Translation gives CASSQQVNTGELFF.

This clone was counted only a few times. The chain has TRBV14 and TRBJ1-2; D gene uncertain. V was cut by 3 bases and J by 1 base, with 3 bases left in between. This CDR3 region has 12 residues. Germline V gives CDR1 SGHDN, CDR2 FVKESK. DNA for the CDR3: TGTGCCAGCAGCCAGGTTAACTATGGCTACACCTTC. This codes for CASSQVNYGYTF. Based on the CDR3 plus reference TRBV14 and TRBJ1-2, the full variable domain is EAGVTQFPSHSVIEKGQTVTLRCDPISGHDNLYWYRRVMGKEIKFLLHFVKESKQDESGMPNNRFLAERTGGTYSTLKVQPAELEDSGVYFCASSQVNYGYTFGSGTRLTVV.

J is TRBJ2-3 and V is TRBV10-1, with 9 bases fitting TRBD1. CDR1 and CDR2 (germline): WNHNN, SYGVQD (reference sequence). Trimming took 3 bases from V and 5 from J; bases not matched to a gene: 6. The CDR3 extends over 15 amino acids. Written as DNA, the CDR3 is TGCGCCAGCAGTGACGGACAGGGGCTTGGAGATACGCAGTATTTT. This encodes CASSDGQGLGDTQYF.

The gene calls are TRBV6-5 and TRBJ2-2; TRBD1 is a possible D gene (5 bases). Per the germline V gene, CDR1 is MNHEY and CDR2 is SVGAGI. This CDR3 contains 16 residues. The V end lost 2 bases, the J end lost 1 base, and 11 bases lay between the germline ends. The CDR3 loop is CASSYPGWGNTGELFF. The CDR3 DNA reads TGTGCCAGCAGTTACCCAGGGTGGGGGAACACCGGGGAGCTGTTTTTT.

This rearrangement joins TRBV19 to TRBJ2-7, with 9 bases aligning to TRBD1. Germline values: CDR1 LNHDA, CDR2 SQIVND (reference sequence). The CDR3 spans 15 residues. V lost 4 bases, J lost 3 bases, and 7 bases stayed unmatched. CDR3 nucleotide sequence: TGTGCCAGTAGTACTTCGTCGGGACAGGGCTACGAGCAGTACTTC. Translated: CASSTSSGQGYEQYF.

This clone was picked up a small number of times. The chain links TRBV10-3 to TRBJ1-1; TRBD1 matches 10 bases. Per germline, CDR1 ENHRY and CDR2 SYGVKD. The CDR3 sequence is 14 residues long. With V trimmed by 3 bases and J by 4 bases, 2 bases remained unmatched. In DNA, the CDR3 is TGTGCCATCAGTGAAGGGACAGGGGCCACTGAAGCTTTCTTT. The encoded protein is CAISEGTGATEAFF.

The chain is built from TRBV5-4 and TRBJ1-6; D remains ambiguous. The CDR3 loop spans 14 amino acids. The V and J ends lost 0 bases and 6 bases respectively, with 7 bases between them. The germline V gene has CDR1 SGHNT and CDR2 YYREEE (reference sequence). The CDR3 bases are TGTGCCAGCAGCTTGGAGCACATTAATTCACCCCTCCACTTT. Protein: CASSLEHINSPLHF.

CDR3 sequence (DNA): TGCAGTGCATTCTACCAGGCGCAGTATTTT. This codes for CSAFYQAQYF. The chain recombines TRBV20-1 with TRBJ2-3; D is uncertain. Per the germline V gene, CDR1 is DFQATT and CDR2 is SNEGSKA (reference sequence). V shed 6 bases and J shed 10 bases, with 11 bases lying between them. The CDR3 is made up of 10 amino acids.

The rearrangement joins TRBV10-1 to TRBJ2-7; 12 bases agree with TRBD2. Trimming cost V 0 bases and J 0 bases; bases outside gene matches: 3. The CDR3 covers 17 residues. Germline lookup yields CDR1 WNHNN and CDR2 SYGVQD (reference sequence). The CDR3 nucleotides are TGCGCCAGCAGTGAGTCGGGACTAGCGGGTAACTCCTACGAGCAGTACTTC. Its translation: CASSESGLAGNSYEQYF.

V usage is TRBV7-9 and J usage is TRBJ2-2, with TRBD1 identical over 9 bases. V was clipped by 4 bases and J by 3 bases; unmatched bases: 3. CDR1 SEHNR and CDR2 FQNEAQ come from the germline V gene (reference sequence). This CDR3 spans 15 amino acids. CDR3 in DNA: TGTGCCAGCAGCTCCGGGACAGGGTACACCGGGGAGCTGTTTTTT. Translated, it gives CASSSGTGYTGELFF.

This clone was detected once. CDR3 in amino acids: CASSRQGLHYEQYF. CDR3 coding DNA: TGTGCCAGCAGCAGACAGGGGCTTCACTACGAGCAGTACTTC. The chain recombines TRBV11-2 with TRBJ2-7, with 8 bases fitting TRBD1. With V trimmed by 5 bases and J by 3 bases, 6 bases remained unmatched. Germline V gene sequence: CDR1 SGHAT, CDR2 FQNNGV. The CDR3 has 14 residues.

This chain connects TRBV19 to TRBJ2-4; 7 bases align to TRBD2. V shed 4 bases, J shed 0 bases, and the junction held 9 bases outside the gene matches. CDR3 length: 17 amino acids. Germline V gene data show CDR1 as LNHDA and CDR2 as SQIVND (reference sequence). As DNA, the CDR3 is TGTGCCAGTAGTACCGGGACTATAAGCCTAGCCAAAAACATTCAGTACTTC. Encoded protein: CASSTGTISLAKNIQYF. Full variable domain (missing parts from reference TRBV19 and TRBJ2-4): DGGITQSPKYLFRKEGQNVTLSCEQNLNHDAMYWYRQDPGQGLRLIYYSQIVNDFQKGDIAEGYSVSREKKESFPLTVTSAQKNPTAFYLCASSTGTISLAKNIQYFGAGTRLSVL.

This CDR3 reads CASSWIQRGNEQFF. The CDR3 region has the DNA TGTGCCAGCAGTTGGATACAGAGGGGCAATGAGCAGTTCTTC. The chain is built from TRBV27 and TRBJ2-1; D might be TRBD1 or TRBD2, each matching 5 bases. The V end was cut by 4 bases, the J end by 6 bases, with 13 bases between. The CDR3 is 14 residues long. CDR1 is MNHEY and CDR2 is SMNVEV in the germline V gene (reference sequence).

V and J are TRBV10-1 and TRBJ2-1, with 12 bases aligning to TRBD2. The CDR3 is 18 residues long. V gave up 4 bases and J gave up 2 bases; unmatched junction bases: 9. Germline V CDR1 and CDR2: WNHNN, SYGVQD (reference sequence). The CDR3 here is CASSALTSGRGTYNEQFF. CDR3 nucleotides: TGCGCCAGCAGTGCGTTGACTAGCGGGAGAGGGACCTACAATGAGCAGTTCTTC.

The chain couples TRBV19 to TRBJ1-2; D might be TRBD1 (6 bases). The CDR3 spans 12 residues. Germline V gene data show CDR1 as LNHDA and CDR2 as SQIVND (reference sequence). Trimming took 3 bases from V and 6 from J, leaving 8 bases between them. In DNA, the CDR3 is TGTGCCAGTAGTATCTCAGGGGATGGCTACACCTTC. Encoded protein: CASSISGDGYTF.

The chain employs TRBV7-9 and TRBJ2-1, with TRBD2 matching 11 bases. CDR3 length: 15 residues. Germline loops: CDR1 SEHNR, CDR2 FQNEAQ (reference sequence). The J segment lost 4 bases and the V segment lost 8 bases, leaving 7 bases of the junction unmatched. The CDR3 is CASQRLAGLYNEQFF. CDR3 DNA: TGTGCCAGCCAAAGACTAGCGGGGTTATACAATGAGCAGTTCTTC.

DNA of the CDR3: TGTGCCAGCAGTTACTCGATCGGGGGGTTCGATGGCTACACCTTC. This gives the protein CASSYSIGGFDGYTF. The chain carries TRBV6-5 and TRBJ1-2, with D possibly being TRBD1 (5 bases). The germline gives CDR1 MNHEY, CDR2 SVGAGI. V was cut by 0 bases and J by 6 bases, with 14 bases left in between. The CDR3 has 15 residues.